These 32 T cell receptor beta chains originate from one sample sequenced in a study of T cells in Graves' hyperthyroidism and ophthalmopathy. It was RNA transcripts that yielded the amplified TCR beta CDR3 regions. The study used the HTBI primer set for a first-round RT-PCR of the TCR CDR3. Via MiXCR, TCRdb re-called the multiplex PCR reads, giving one row per CDR3 protein. This table holds around 720,000 distinct CDR3 sequences, 35% found once. The sample consisted of blood. These TCRs come from a woman aged 40 to 49 with Graves' hyperthyroidism.

This clonotype was seen at least ten times. The rearrangement uses TRBV7-2 and TRBJ2-2; D gene unclear. There are 13 residues in the CDR3. V dropped 3 bases and J dropped 1 base, with 3 bases sitting between them. From germline, CDR1 is SGHTA and CDR2 FQGNSA. The CDR3 spells CASSFKNTGELFF. CDR3 nucleotides: TGTGCCAGCAGCTTCAAGAACACCGGGGAGCTGTTTTTT.

The chain employs TRBV10-3 and TRBJ2-5; weak D call: TRBD1 (6 bases). Germline values: CDR1 ENHRY, CDR2 SYGVKD. V was shortened by 6 bases and J by 1 base, with 9 bases between the two germline ends. The CDR3 covers 13 residues. In DNA form, the CDR3 reads TGTGCCATCAGCAAACAGGGCCAAGAGACCCAGTACTTC. It encodes CAISKQGQETQYF.

This clonotype was observed a handful of times. This rearrangement joins TRBV19 to TRBJ1-1; the D is unclear. Germline lookup yields CDR1 LNHDA and CDR2 SQIVND (reference sequence). The CDR3 is 13 amino acids. V lost 9 bases and J 5 bases, leaving 16 bases between the germline ends. CDR3 bases: TGTGCCAGCAGTGGCCTTTGGGGTACTGAAGCTTTCTTT. Protein product: CASSGLWGTEAFF. The full variable domain, with the rest looked up from reference TRBV19 and TRBJ1-1, is DGGITQSPKYLFRKEGQNVTLSCEQNLNHDAMYWYRQDPGQGLRLIYYSQIVNDFQKGDIAEGYSVSREKKESFPLTVTSAQKNPTAFYLCASSGLWGTEAFFGQGTRLTVV.

Ten or more counts support this clonotype. The gene calls are TRBV10-3 and TRBJ1-3, with D uncertain. The germline V gene encodes CDR1 ENHRY and CDR2 SYGVKD. The CDR3 is 12 amino acids. V lost 7 bases to trimming and J lost 2 bases, with 6 bases between them. CDR3 amino acids: CAITGTGNTIYF. As DNA, the CDR3 is TGTGCCATCACCGGGACTGGAAACACCATATATTTT.

Ten or more counts support this clonotype. The chain is built from TRBV20-1 and TRBJ2-5; a possible D gene is TRBD2 (5 bases). CDR3 length equals 11 residues. Trimming cost V 1 base and J 5 bases, with 5 bases left between them. Germline CDR1 and CDR2: DFQATT and SNEGSKA (reference sequence). The CDR3 DNA reads as TGCAGTGCTAGAGGGAGGGAGACCCAGTACTTC. It is translated as CSARGRETQYF.

A few counts support this clonotype. The chain has TRBV5-1 and TRBJ1-2, with D unresolved. Germline V CDR1 and CDR2: SGHRS, YFSETQ. Trimming stripped 3 bases from V and 4 bases from J, with 13 bases between. The CDR3 is made up of 14 amino acids. The CDR3 reads CASSSADTLYGYTF. The CDR3 DNA reads as TGCGCCAGCAGCTCCGCAGATACCCTCTATGGCTACACCTTC.

This chain links TRBV12-3 or TRBV12-4 with TRBJ2-5; weak D call: TRBD1 (5 bases). Trimming shortened V by 6 bases and J by 5 bases, and 16 bases separated the two germline ends. This CDR3 contains 14 residues. As DNA, the CDR3 is TGTGCCAGCAGGTTAACAGGAGCCACCGAGACCCAGTACTTC. Residues: CASRLTGATETQYF.

Note on this clonotype: A read error is likely, as this CDR3 ends without the conserved phenylalanine or tryptophan. Because the CDR3's place on the DNA is in doubt, the DNA is left out and the CDR3 is given as listed by TCRdb. V is TRBV7-7 and J is TRBJ2-6. Germline CDR1 and CDR2: SSHAT and FNYEAQ (reference sequence). The CDR3 is 8 amino acids in total, end residues counted. CDR3 residues: CASSSSTS.

This clonotype was seen a single time. A much larger clone sits a single nucleotide away, making a read error possible. The rearrangement links TRBV5-6 to TRBJ1-2; the match to TRBD1 covers 7 bases. The junction had 13 bases not matched to a gene; V was cut back by 1 base and J by 7 bases. This CDR3 is 16 amino acids long. Germline loops: CDR1 SGHDT, CDR2 YYEEEE. The CDR3 bases are TGTGCCAGCAGCTTGATTGGAGGACAGGTTGATCGTGGCTACACCTTC. Protein: CASSLIGGQVDRGYTF.

Remarks on this clonotype: A read error may explain this, as a much larger clone is one base away. The chain links TRBV7-2 to TRBJ1-5; TRBD1 matches 11 bases. Germline loops: CDR1 SGHTA, CDR2 FQGNSA. The CDR3 extends over 14 amino acids. The V gene end was trimmed by 5 bases and the J gene end by 6 bases; junction bases not matched to a gene: 3. This CDR3 is CASSRDRGSQPQHF. DNA of the CDR3: TGTGCCAGCAGCCGGGACAGGGGGAGTCAGCCCCAGCATTTT.

Comment on this clonotype: At one end the junction does not follow the germline gene, possibly because of a read error. V usage is TRBV7-8 and J usage is TRBJ1-6; TRBD1 aligns across 9 bases. There are 17 residues in the CDR3. Germline V gene sequence: CDR1 SGHVS, CDR2 FQNEAQ. This CDR3 is CASSPHLGQGLDSPLHF. DNA for the CDR3: TGCGCCAGCAGCCCCCATCTGGGACAGGGACTTGATTCACCCCTCCACTTT.

The V and J genes are TRBV2 and TRBJ2-7; possibly TRBD2 for D (6 bases). Germline V gene sequence: CDR1 SNHLY, CDR2 FYNNEI. V lost 4 bases, J lost 2 bases, and 15 bases lay in between. This CDR3 is built from 15 residues. CDR3 DNA sequence: TGTGCCAGCAGTGCGTTTGCGGGGACCCCCTACGAGCAGTACTTC. Protein product: CASSAFAGTPYEQYF.

This clonotype was counted at least ten times. V gene TRBV6-1 combines with J gene TRBJ2-7; D is ambiguous. Germline CDR1 is MNHNS and CDR2 is SASEGT. CDR3 size: 11 residues. With 8 bases removed from V and 1 base from J, the gap between germline ends came to 6 bases. CDR3 sequence: CASLASYEQYF. CDR3 DNA: TGTGCCAGCCTCGCGTCCTACGAGCAGTACTTC.

Ten or more counts support this clonotype. The CDR3 sequence is CASSLMGGEKLFF. The CDR3, as DNA: TGTGCCAGCAGCTTAATGGGCGGTGAAAAACTGTTTTTT. This chain links TRBV7-2 with TRBJ1-4, with D uncertain. Germline lookup yields CDR1 SGHTA and CDR2 FQGNSA. V shed 2 bases and J shed 7 bases, with 8 bases lying between them. CDR3 size: 13 residues.

Comment on this clonotype: This clone may be a read error of a much larger clone one base away. The V call is TRBV19, the J call TRBJ1-2, with D possibly being TRBD1 (5 bases). The CDR3 extends over 13 amino acids. Trimming left V 6 bases short and J 8 bases short, with 16 bases between. Germline V gene lookup returns CDR1 LNHDA and CDR2 SQIVND (reference sequence). The DNA of the CDR3 is TGTGCCAGTAGGTCGACGGACATCCACGGCTACACCTTC. It translates to CASRSTDIHGYTF.

The chain recombines TRBV25-1 with TRBJ2-7; 10 positions agree with TRBD2. The length of the CDR3 is 14 residues. CDR1 is MGHDK and CDR2 is SYGVNS in the germline V gene. The J segment lost 2 bases and the V segment lost 4 bases, leaving 2 bases of the junction unmatched. This chain's CDR3 is CASSASGSPYEQYF. CDR3 in DNA: TGTGCCAGCAGTGCTAGCGGGAGCCCCTACGAGCAGTACTTC.

The genes are TRBV7-9 and TRBJ2-3; perhaps TRBD1 as D (5 bases). The CDR3 sequence is 12 residues long. From germline, CDR1 is SEHNR and CDR2 FQNEAQ (reference sequence). Trimming took 6 bases from V and 6 from J, leaving 10 bases between them. The DNA for the CDR3 is TGTGCCAGCAGTCGGGCAGGGGATACGCAGTATTTT. Protein sequence: CASSRAGDTQYF.

Only a few counts were recorded for this clonotype. The genes are TRBV7-2 and TRBJ1-1; D unclear. From germline, CDR1 is SGHTA and CDR2 FQGNSA. V lost 8 bases and J lost 4, with 11 bases in between. The length of the CDR3 is 12 residues. CDR3 region: CASGIRGTEAFF. The CDR3 DNA reads as TGTGCCAGCGGTATACGGGGCACTGAAGCTTTCTTT.

This clonotype was seen repeatedly, ten times or more. The CDR3: CASSLWGGTEAFF. The CDR3 region has the DNA TGCGCCAGCAGCTTGTGGGGGGGTACTGAAGCTTTCTTT. The chain uses TRBV5-1 and TRBJ1-1; a possible D gene is TRBD1 (5 bases). V was clipped by 1 base and J by 5 bases, with 9 bases between them. The CDR3 sequence is 13 residues long. The germline V gene encodes CDR1 SGHRS and CDR2 YFSETQ.

CDR3 in amino acids: CASTPLRAGGTEAFF. The CDR3 DNA reads TGTGCCAGCACCCCCCTACGGGCCGGCGGCACTGAAGCTTTCTTT. The rearrangement links TRBV12-3 or TRBV12-4 to TRBJ1-1; D call uncertain. V lost 7 bases and J 4 bases, leaving 19 bases between the germline ends. CDR3 size: 15 residues.

This rearrangement joins TRBV6-1 to TRBJ1-6; the match to TRBD1 covers 9 bases. V dropped 7 bases and J dropped 9; count of bases not matched to a gene: 10. The CDR3 length is 15 residues. The germline V gene encodes CDR1 MNHNS and CDR2 SASEGT. The CDR3 loop is CASKRQGGELSPLHF. CDR3 nucleotide sequence: TGTGCCAGCAAGAGACAGGGGGGGGAACTTTCACCCCTCCACTTT.

This clonotype came up a few times. This sequence joins TRBV20-1 and TRBJ1-4, with D maybe TRBD1 (6 bases). CDR1 DFQATT and CDR2 SNEGSKA come from the germline V gene (reference sequence). The ends were cut back, 4 bases at V and 8 bases at J, with 17 bases in the middle. CDR3 size: 14 residues. This CDR3 is CSATPGGVGEKLFF. DNA of the CDR3: TGCAGTGCTACGCCGGGGGGCGTAGGGGAAAAACTGTTTTTT.

This clonotype was recorded many times. The chain joins TRBV7-6 to TRBJ2-6; possible D gene TRBD1, 5 bases. This CDR3 region has 19 residues. V was pared by 6 bases and J by 0 bases, with 21 bases between. Germline values: CDR1 SGHVS, CDR2 FNYEAQ. The CDR3 loop is CASRPYQAGSYSGANVLTF. The CDR3 DNA reads TGTGCCAGCAGACCCTACCAGGCAGGGTCCTACTCTGGGGCCAACGTCCTGACTTTC.

Concerning this clonotype itself: One end of the junction is discordant with germline, which a read error may explain. The rearrangement joins TRBV20-1 to TRBJ2-7; perhaps TRBD2 as D (5 bases). Germline CDR1 and CDR2: DFQATT and SNEGSKA (reference sequence). This CDR3 region has 14 residues. The CDR3 coding sequence is TGCAGTGCGAGAGAGGGTCCCCGGGCAGGCGAGCAGTACTTC. Translation gives CSAREGPRAGEQYF.

The chain combines TRBV6-1 with TRBJ2-5; 8 nucleotides line up with TRBD2. The CDR3 length is 16 residues. Germline CDR1 is MNHNS and CDR2 is SASEGT. Trimming cost V 7 bases and J 4 bases; bases outside gene matches: 14. CDR3: CASTPNEAGEGETQYF. The CDR3 region has the DNA TGTGCCAGCACCCCGAACGAAGCGGGAGAAGGAGAGACCCAGTACTTC.

This clonotype was counted ten times or more. This chain uses TRBV12-3 or TRBV12-4 with TRBJ1-4, with D unclear. V was trimmed by 1 base and J by 12 bases, leaving 6 bases between them. The CDR3 covers 11 residues. The CDR3 region is CASSLGVELFF. The CDR3 DNA reads TGTGCCAGCAGTTTAGGTGTCGAACTGTTTTTT.

In this sample, this clonotype turned up many times. This chain joins TRBV7-6 and TRBJ1-3; 7 bases are shared with TRBD1. The CDR3 length is 16 residues. CDR1 SGHVS and CDR2 FNYEAQ come from the germline V gene. V gave up 5 bases and J gave up 0 bases; unmatched junction bases: 7. CDR3 sequence: CASSGKGQPSGNTIYF. Here the CDR3 DNA reads TGTGCCAGCAGCGGAAAGGGACAGCCCTCTGGAAACACCATATATTTT.

This clonotype showed up just once. At one end, the junction sequence differs from germline, possibly due to a read error. The rearrangement uses TRBV25-1 and TRBJ2-2; TRBD2 is a possible D gene (5 bases). The length of the CDR3 is 12 residues. Germline-derived CDR1 and CDR2 are MGHDK and SYGVNS. CDR3 loop: CASSEYPGEPFF. The CDR3 DNA sequence: TGTGCCAGCAGTGAATATCCCGGGGAGCCGTTTTTT.

This clonotype was counted many times. The J gene is TRBJ1-1, the V gene TRBV29-1; D remains unclear. The CDR3 extends over 10 amino acids. Germline CDR1 and CDR2: SQVTM and ANQGSEA. V was trimmed by 7 bases and J by 6 bases, leaving 9 bases between them. CDR3 sequence (DNA): TGCAGCGCCGATCGTTCTGAAGCTTTCTTT. It is translated as CSADRSEAFF.

This clonotype was detected ten times or more. V gene TRBV5-5 combines with J gene TRBJ1-2; no definite D call. Germline V gene data show CDR1 as SGHKS and CDR2 as YYEKEE (reference sequence). V lost 1 base and J 10 bases, leaving 23 bases between the germline ends. CDR3 length: 16 residues. The CDR3 nucleotides read TGTGCCAGCAGCTTGAGAACGGCTCTGCCTTCTTCACCCTACACCTTC. It encodes CASSLRTALPSSPYTF.

This clonotype was picked up many times. This chain connects TRBV20-1 to TRBJ2-5; TRBD1 matches at 12 bases. The CDR3 is 15 residues long. V was pared by 5 bases and J by 5 bases, with 9 bases of the junction left unmatched. Germline assignment: CDR1 DFQATT and CDR2 SNEGSKA (reference sequence). The CDR3 region is CSAYAGTGGEETQYF. CDR3 sequence (DNA): TGCAGTGCTTATGCCGGGACAGGGGGCGAGGAGACCCAGTACTTC.

This chain connects TRBV20-1 to TRBJ2-7; perhaps D is TRBD1 or TRBD2 (5 bases each). Germline V CDR1 and CDR2: DFQATT, SNEGSKA (reference sequence). V was cut by 0 bases and J by 3 bases, with 21 bases left in between. CDR3 length equals 17 residues. The CDR3: CSAREGRQTNYGYEQYF. The CDR3 bases are TGCAGTGCTAGAGAAGGCAGACAGACTAACTATGGCTACGAGCAGTACTTC.